This T cell receptor beta chain was documented in a study of STAT5B mutations in CD4+ large granular lymphocyte leukemia. Germline assignment: CDR1 MDHEN and CDR2 SYDVKM. The CDR3 loop spans 15 amino acids. V was cut by 2 bases and J by 2 bases, with 13 bases left in between. Repertoires were generated with immunoSEQ multiplex PCR, while TCRdb's copy carries only in-frame clones and drops some. Here the sample spans 30,000 to 40,000 clones, 85% being singletons. Sequencing was carried out using CD4+ T cells from blood buffy coats. The rearrangement joins TRBV28 to TRBJ2-7; either TRBD1 or TRBD2 may fit D (5 bases each). This sequence originates from a human donor in good health. This chain's CDR3 is CASSLPGTATYEQYF. DNA of the CDR3: TGTGCCAGCAGTTTACCCGGGACGGCTACCTACGAGCAGTACTTC.